The rows below give T cell receptor beta chains drawn from one sample of a study of OX40 agonist ivuxolimab in advanced cancers. Assay used: immunoSEQ multiplex PCR; TCRdb lists only in-frame clones, some missing. The data show 20,000 to 30,000 clones, around 82% seen once. This material consisted of CD4+ or CD8+ T cells sorted from blood, taken in a trial of the OX40 agonist ivuxolimab. The source is an adult with an advanced solid tumor such as melanoma, head and neck, liver or kidney cancer. CDR3s include the opening cysteine and the closing phenylalanine or tryptophan. D genes are given only for firm matches. The size of a clone is reported for some rows only, either as once, few or many, or as a class for expanded clones.

D gene	V gene	clone size	J gene	CDR3 DNA	CDR3 protein
-	TRBV10-3	-	TRBJ1-1	TGTGCCATCAGTGAGCCGATGGGGGCGGTAGGCACTGAAGCTTTCTTT	CAISEPMGAVGTEAFF
-	TRBV5-1	-	TRBJ2-7	TGCGCCAGCAGCGGCGGGACCTCGCCCCCCTACGAGCAGTACTTC	CASSGGTSPPYEQYF
-	TRBV6-5	-	TRBJ1-2	TGTGCCAGCAGTTGGACTCGGGACTTTAACTATGGCTACACCTTC	CASSWTRDFNYGYTF
-	TRBV10-2	-	TRBJ1-2	TGCGCCAGCAGTGAGTCGGACGGGAGCCTATATGGCTACACCTTC	CASSESDGSLYGYTF
-	TRBV4-1	-	TRBJ2-7	TGCGCCAGCAGCTACCGTACGGGGAGCTCCTACGAGCAGTACTTC	CASSYRTGSSYEQYF
-	TRBV28	-	TRBJ2-5	TGTGCCAGCAGTTTAAAGGTACAGGTACAAGAGACCCAGTACTTC	CASSLKVQVQETQYF
TRBD1	TRBV5-1	once	TRBJ1-1	TGCGCCAGCAGCCCGAGCTCAGGGACAGGTATGAACACTGAAGCTTTCTTT	CASSPSSGTGMNTEAFF
TRBD1	TRBV30	-	TRBJ1-2	TGTGCCCGCCCAGAGGGGGCGGATGGCTACACCTTC	CARPEGADGYTF
TRBD1	TRBV7-9	-	TRBJ1-2	TGTGCCAGCAGCTTAGAGGGACAGGGCCATCGGGGCTACACCTTC	CASSLEGQGHRGYTF
TRBD2	TRBV4-2	-	TRBJ2-3	TGTGCCAGCAGCCAAGTCTCGCCTAGCGGGGGACCCACAGATACGCAGTATTTT	CASSQVSPSGGPTDTQYF
TRBD1	TRBV7-3	-	TRBJ1-1	TGTGCCAGCAGCTTAATGGCAGGGGGGGACACTGAAGCTTTCTTT	CASSLMAGGDTEAFF
-	TRBV11-2	-	TRBJ2-1	TGTGCCAGCAGCCTCCGTGGTACCGGGTACAATGAGCAGTTCTTC	CASSLRGTGYNEQFF
-	TRBV11-2	-	TRBJ1-6	TGTGCCAGCAGCTTAGATGATCTCGGGAATTCACCCCTCCACTTT	CASSLDDLGNSPLHF
-	TRBV27	-	TRBJ1-1	TGTGCCAGCAGTTTAAGTCCGATAAACACTGAAGCTTTCTTT	CASSLSPINTEAFF
TRBD1	TRBV6-1	-	TRBJ1-1	TGTGCCAGCAGCGCCCCCGACAGGGGGATATCTGCTTTCTTT	CASSAPDRGISAFF
-	TRBV6-4	-	TRBJ2-3	TGTGCCAGCAGTGGGCACCCTACAGATACGCAGTATTTT	CASSGHPTDTQYF
-	TRBV6-1	-	TRBJ1-5	TGTGCCAGCACCACGGGACATTCGTTGGGCTTCCATTTT	CASTTGHSLGFHF
-	TRBV19	-	TRBJ1-1	TGTGCCAGTAGTCCGCGGGGGGGAGGGTCTGCTTTCTTT	CASSPRGGGSAFF
-	TRBV27	-	TRBJ1-1	TGTGCCAGCAGCCCAAAGGGGTCACAGATGAACACTGAAGCTTTCTTT	CASSPKGSQMNTEAFF
TRBD1	TRBV6-1	-	TRBJ2-7	TGTGCCAGCAGTTTTGGACAGGGGACCTACGAGCAGTACTTC	CASSFGQGTYEQYF
-	TRBV12-5	once	TRBJ2-2	TGTGCTAGTGGTTTGGTACTGAGCAACACCGGGGAGCTGTTTTTT	CASGLVLSNTGELFF
TRBD1	TRBV19	few	TRBJ1-2	TGTGCCAGTAGTCCCTCGACAGGGTCCGTCGGCTACACCTTC	CASSPSTGSVGYTF